The 20 T cell receptor beta chains below were found in one sample sequenced in a study of OX40 agonist ivuxolimab in advanced cancers. Here immunoSEQ multiplex PCR was the method, and the copy in TCRdb shows in-frame clones only, minus some. The sample has tens of thousands of clones; 87% are singletons. This specimen was CD4+ or CD8+ T cells sorted from blood, taken in a trial of the OX40 agonist ivuxolimab. These receptor sequences come from an adult with an advanced solid tumor such as melanoma, head and neck, liver or kidney cancer.

The J gene is TRBJ1-4, the V gene TRBV15; D is perhaps TRBD1 (5 bases). CDR1 is LNHNV and CDR2 is YYDKDF in the germline V gene (reference sequence). This CDR3 has 14 residues. Trimming removed 5 bases from V and 5 bases from J, with 12 bases in between. CDR3 loop: CATSPTRGNEKLFF. The CDR3 nucleotides are TGTGCCACCAGCCCAACAAGGGGCAATGAAAAACTGTTTTTT.

J is TRBJ2-7 and V is TRBV10-3; D is possibly TRBD2 (6 bases). The germline V and J ends were trimmed by 2 bases and 5 bases, with 7 bases remaining between them. Germline CDR1 and CDR2: ENHRY and SYGVKD. The CDR3 consists of 12 residues. The DNA for the CDR3 is TGTGCCATCAGTGAGAGGAGGGACGAGCAGTACTTC. Protein: CAISERRDEQYF.

There are a few counts of this clone. This rearrangement joins TRBV6-5 to TRBJ1-3, with D tentatively TRBD1 (5 bases). Germline assignment: CDR1 MNHEY and CDR2 SVGAGI. V was pared by 7 bases and J by 7 bases, with 11 bases between. The CDR3 runs 12 residues. CDR3 sequence (DNA): TGTGCCAGCACCACGGGGGGGAACACCATATATTTT. Its protein is CASTTGGNTIYF.

The V and J genes are TRBV5-1 and TRBJ2-1; TRBD2 matches at 12 bases. Germline V gene sequence: CDR1 SGHRS, CDR2 YFSETQ. The ends lost 4 bases at V and 1 base at J; junction bases unmatched: 6. This CDR3 contains 17 residues. The CDR3 spells CASSPGTSGLSYNEQFF. The CDR3 DNA follows: TGCGCCAGCAGCCCAGGGACTAGCGGGTTATCCTACAATGAGCAGTTCTTC.

V gene TRBV12-5 combines with J gene TRBJ2-1; TRBD2 matches 10 bases. CDR1 and CDR2 from the germline V gene are LGHNT and FRNRAP. Trimming took 4 bases from V and 8 from J; bases not matched to a gene: 5. This CDR3 is built from 14 residues. CDR3 region: CASGSLAGDDEQFF. The CDR3 nucleotides are TGTGCTAGTGGTTCGCTAGCGGGAGATGATGAGCAGTTCTTC.

The chain couples TRBV19 to TRBJ2-2; 10 bases are shared with TRBD1. This CDR3 region has 16 residues. Germline V lookup: CDR1 LNHDA, CDR2 SQIVND (reference sequence). V lost 9 bases to trimming and J lost 6 bases; unmatched junction nucleotides: 13. Written as DNA, the CDR3 is TGTGCCAGCCGGGAAAGAGCCGGACAGGGGGCCGGGGAGCTGTTTTTT. This codes for CASRERAGQGAGELFF. The whole variable domain, remainder taken from reference TRBV19 and TRBJ2-2, is DGGITQSPKYLFRKEGQNVTLSCEQNLNHDAMYWYRQDPGQGLRLIYYSQIVNDFQKGDIAEGYSVSREKKESFPLTVTSAQKNPTAFYLCASRERAGQGAGELFFGEGSRLTVL.

This chain connects TRBV29-1 to TRBJ1-5; no firm D call. This CDR3 has 12 amino acids. Germline V gene sequence: CDR1 SQVTM, CDR2 ANQGSEA. Trimming took 6 bases from V and 2 from J, leaving 8 bases between them. The CDR3, as DNA: TGCAGCGTCACAGAAGGCAATCAGCCCCAGCATTTT. Translation: CSVTEGNQPQHF. Full variable domain (missing parts from reference TRBV29-1 and TRBJ1-5): SAVISQKPSRDICQRGTSLTIQCQVDSQVTMMFWYRQQPGQSLTLIATANQGSEATYESGFVIDKFPISRPNLTFSTLTVSNMSPEDSSIYLCSVTEGNQPQHFGDGTRLSIL.

The chain combines TRBV7-7 with TRBJ2-1; TRBD1 aligns across 7 bases. The germline CDR1 and CDR2 sequences are SSHAT and FNYEAQ (reference sequence). Losses at the gene ends were 1 base for V and 9 bases for J; bases not matched to a gene: 9. The CDR3 contains 15 residues. The chain's CDR3 is CASSLEAAGGGEQFF. The DNA for the CDR3 is TGTGCCAGCAGCTTAGAGGCGGCAGGGGGTGGTGAGCAGTTCTTC. Combining the CDR3 with reference TRBV7-7 and TRBJ2-1 gives the whole variable domain GAGVSQSPRYKVTKRGQDVTLRCDPISSHATLYWYQQALGQGPEFLTYFNYEAQPDKSGLPSDRFSAERPEGSISTLTIQRTEQRDSAMYRCASSLEAAGGGEQFFGPGTRLTVL.

The rearrangement joins TRBV6-1 to TRBJ2-7; D uncertain. Trimming left V 4 bases short and J 3 bases short, with 7 bases between. The CDR3 loop spans 12 amino acids. Germline-derived CDR1 and CDR2 are MNHNS and SASEGT. The CDR3 sequence: CASSVFVYEQYF. CDR3 sequence (DNA): TGTGCCAGCAGTGTTTTCGTCTACGAGCAGTACTTC.

The CDR3 DNA reads as TGCAGCGTTGAAGTCGAAAACACCGGGGAGCTGTTTTTT. This translates into CSVEVENTGELFF. The J gene is TRBJ2-2, the V gene TRBV29-1; no clear D gene. Germline V gene sequence: CDR1 SQVTM, CDR2 ANQGSEA. This CDR3 contains 13 residues. V shed 1 base and J shed 2 bases, with 5 bases lying between them.

In DNA form, the CDR3 reads TGTGCCAGCAGTGAACGGGCGGGGGGCTACACCATATATTTT. Translating it yields CASSERAGGYTIYF. The rearrangement links TRBV6-1 to TRBJ1-3; D may be TRBD1 (6 bases). The CDR3 consists of 14 residues. V was clipped by 2 bases and J by 8 bases, with 13 bases between them. Germline CDR1 and CDR2: MNHNS and SASEGT.

V is TRBV6-6 and J is TRBJ2-3, with 13 bases lining up with TRBD2. CDR1 and CDR2 from the germline V gene are MNHNY and SVGAGI (reference sequence). This CDR3 comprises 16 residues. V lost 7 bases, J lost 4 bases, and 8 bases stayed unmatched. This chain's CDR3 is CASTYRTSGSADTQYF. CDR3 bases: TGTGCCAGCACCTACCGGACTAGCGGGAGTGCAGATACGCAGTATTTT.

This clone was found a few times. The gene calls are TRBV19 and TRBJ1-2; TRBD1 is a possible D gene (6 bases). The V end lost 1 base, the J end lost 4 bases, and 13 bases lay between the germline ends. This CDR3 is 15 amino acids long. Looked up from germline, CDR1 is LNHDA and CDR2 is SQIVND (reference sequence). The CDR3 loop reads CASSIAWQGSYGYTF. The DNA for the CDR3 is TGTGCCAGTAGTATAGCGTGGCAGGGGAGCTATGGCTACACCTTC. Full variable domain (remainder filled in from reference TRBV19 and TRBJ1-2): DGGITQSPKYLFRKEGQNVTLSCEQNLNHDAMYWYRQDPGQGLRLIYYSQIVNDFQKGDIAEGYSVSREKKESFPLTVTSAQKNPTAFYLCASSIAWQGSYGYTFGSGTRLTVV.

As regards this clone: Distinct nucleotide sequences in the sample also encode this CDR3. V usage is TRBV19 and J usage is TRBJ2-4, with D perhaps assigned TRBD1 or TRBD2 (5 bases each). The germline CDR1 and CDR2 sequences are LNHDA and SQIVND (reference sequence). The CDR3 contains 15 residues. With 3 bases removed from V and 5 bases from J, the gap between germline ends came to 14 bases. DNA of the CDR3: TGTGCCAGTAGTATTGGTGGGGGTCGTCAAAACATTCAGTACTTC. Encoded protein: CASSIGGGRQNIQYF.

This clone was seen only once. This sequence joins TRBV7-2 and TRBJ1-5; a possible D gene is TRBD1 (5 bases). Trimming cost V 5 bases and J 6 bases, with 14 bases left between them. This CDR3 comprises 14 residues. Germline CDR1 is SGHTA and CDR2 is FQGNSA. The CDR3 reads CASSPYGQGQPQHF. For the CDR3, the DNA is TGTGCCAGCAGCCCTTACGGGCAGGGTCAGCCCCAGCATTTT.

The sample holds one count of this clone. This chain links TRBV6-1 with TRBJ1-1, with TRBD1 as a possible D gene (6 bases). V lost 5 bases and J 1 base, leaving 11 bases between the germline ends. The CDR3 is 14 amino acids. CDR1 and CDR2 (germline): MNHNS, SASEGT. CDR3: CASSWGQSNTEAFF. In nucleotides, the CDR3 is TGTGCCAGCAGTTGGGGGCAATCGAACACTGAAGCTTTCTTT.

The chain links TRBV5-1 to TRBJ2-2, with D uncertain. CDR3 size: 15 residues. The V gene's germline CDR1 is SGHRS and CDR2 YFSETQ. V was clipped by 0 bases and J by 3 bases, with 9 bases between them. The CDR3 DNA sequence: TGCGCCAGCAGCTTGGGACCGATGGACACCGGGGAGCTGTTTTTT. Encoded protein: CASSLGPMDTGELFF.

V gene TRBV27 combines with J gene TRBJ1-2; D may be TRBD1 (5 bases). The germline V and J ends were trimmed by 0 bases and 2 bases, with 13 bases remaining between them. Germline CDR1 and CDR2: MNHEY and SMNVEV (reference sequence). The CDR3 covers 16 residues. The CDR3 loop is CASSLSIWGPNYGYTF. The DNA of the CDR3 is TGTGCCAGCAGTTTATCGATATGGGGACCGAACTATGGCTACACCTTC.

This chain connects TRBV30 to TRBJ2-1, with D perhaps matching TRBD1 or TRBD2 (5 bases each). Germline V gene data show CDR1 as GTSNPN and CDR2 as SVGIG (reference sequence). The CDR3 covers 14 residues. The ends were cut back, 4 bases at V and 0 bases at J, with 10 bases in the middle. CDR3 amino acids: CAWKVRGSYNEQFF. The CDR3 nucleotides read TGTGCCTGGAAGGTGAGGGGCTCCTACAATGAGCAGTTCTTC.

This rearrangement joins TRBV7-3 to TRBJ2-1; 9 positions match TRBD1. Germline trimming cut 5 bases from V and 10 bases from J; bases unmatched to any gene: 6. The germline V gene has CDR1 SGHTA and CDR2 FQGTGA. This CDR3 is 13 amino acids long. The CDR3 protein is CASSRDRVEEQFF. Here the CDR3 DNA reads TGTGCCAGCAGCCGGGACAGGGTTGAAGAGCAGTTCTTC.